The 10 T cell receptor beta chains reported below all come from one sample, sequenced in a study of shared clonotypes between healthy human individuals. Repertoires were generated with immunoSEQ multiplex PCR, while TCRdb's copy carries only in-frame clones and drops some. The sample lists around 430,000 clones; roughly 83% were seen once. Specimen: PBMCs. These receptors all stem from a woman between 35 and 50 years old in good health. Some clones in this sample may be carry-over from other donors' samples.

J is TRBJ1-2 and V is TRBV14; D unclear. The CDR3 sequence is 13 residues long. Trimming shortened V by 1 base and J by 7 bases, and 10 bases separated the two germline ends. From germline, CDR1 is SGHDN and CDR2 FVKESK. In DNA, the CDR3 is TGTGCCAGCAGCCAAGCGAGGGCGCGTGGCTACACCTTC. Translating it yields CASSQARARGYTF.

The chain has TRBV6-1 and TRBJ2-2; possibly TRBD1 for D (6 bases). CDR3 length equals 13 residues. In germline, CDR1 is MNHNS, CDR2 SASEGT. V was pared by 1 base and J by 8 bases, with 8 bases between. The CDR3 here is CASSEVRGGELFF. The CDR3 DNA reads as TGTGCCAGCAGTGAAGTGAGGGGGGGGGAGCTGTTTTTT.

The genes are TRBV29-1 and TRBJ1-4, with TRBD1 as a possible D gene (5 bases). The V gene lost 2 bases and the J gene lost 1 base, with 5 bases spanning the gap. Germline-derived CDR1 and CDR2 are SQVTM and ANQGSEA. This CDR3 spans 13 amino acids. CDR3 loop: CSVEQGTNEKLFF. The CDR3 DNA reads TGCAGCGTTGAACAGGGAACTAATGAAAAACTGTTTTTT.

The gene calls are TRBV18 and TRBJ1-6; no firm D call. Germline V CDR1 and CDR2: KGHSH, LQKENI. The CDR3 contains 15 residues. Trimming took 0 bases from V and 0 from J, leaving 3 bases between them. CDR3 loop: CASSPPSSYNSPLHF. CDR3 nucleotides: TGTGCCAGCTCACCACCGAGCTCCTATAATTCACCCCTCCACTTT.

This clone was observed a few times. The V and J genes are TRBV7-2 and TRBJ2-4; D call uncertain. CDR1 SGHTA and CDR2 FQGNSA come from the germline V gene. This CDR3 is built from 13 residues. V lost 5 bases to trimming and J lost 1 base, with 6 bases between them. The CDR3 DNA reads TGTGCCAGCAGCCCGTCGGCCAAAAACATTCAGTACTTC. Translated, it gives CASSPSAKNIQYF. The full variable domain, rest sourced from reference TRBV7-2 and TRBJ2-4, is GAGVSQSPSNKVTEKGKDVELRCDPISGHTALYWYRQSLGQGLEFLIYFQGNSAPDKSGLPSDRFSAERTGGSVSTLTIQRTQQEDSAVYLCASSPSAKNIQYFGAGTRLSVL.

The chain couples TRBV18 to TRBJ1-1; maybe TRBD1 (5 bases). V dropped 1 base and J dropped 3 bases, with 12 bases sitting between them. Germline loops: CDR1 KGHSH, CDR2 LQKENI. The CDR3 is made up of 15 amino acids. CDR3 coding DNA: TGTGCCAGCTCACCACGGCAGGGTCCCTACACTGAAGCTTTCTTT. Translated, it gives CASSPRQGPYTEAFF.

This chain connects TRBV5-6 to TRBJ2-7; D not resolved. The CDR3 runs to 15 residues. The germline V gene encodes CDR1 SGHDT and CDR2 YYEEEE. V was cut by 0 bases and J by 2 bases, with 12 bases left in between. This CDR3 is CASSLGRDGTYEQYF. The CDR3 nucleotides are TGTGCCAGCAGCTTGGGGCGCGACGGTACCTACGAGCAGTACTTC.

The V call is TRBV7-8, the J call TRBJ2-5; 8 positions match TRBD2. J lost 4 bases, V lost 5 bases, and 9 bases had no gene match. The germline V gene encodes CDR1 SGHVS and CDR2 FQNEAQ. This CDR3 comprises 15 residues. DNA for the CDR3: TGTGCCAGCAGCCCCTTAGCGGGACCCGGAGAGACCCAGTACTTC. It translates to CASSPLAGPGETQYF.

The chain employs TRBV5-1 and TRBJ2-1; 11 bases are a match to TRBD2. Germline CDR1 and CDR2: SGHRS and YFSETQ. The V and J ends lost 4 bases and 7 bases, in that order; junction bases with no gene match: 10. The CDR3 runs 16 residues. For the CDR3, the DNA is TGCGCCAGCAGCCCCTTAGCGGGAGGGCTAGAGAATGAGCAGTTCTTC. This codes for CASSPLAGGLENEQFF.

The V call is TRBV7-9, the J call TRBJ1-3, with D possibly matching TRBD1 (6 bases). CDR1 and CDR2 (germline): SEHNR, FQNEAQ (reference sequence). Between the trimmed V and J ends, which lost 4 bases and 0 bases, there was a span of 16 bases. The CDR3 is 17 residues long. In nucleotides, the CDR3 is TGTGCCAGCAGCTCCCCCGGGGGGCCAAACTCTGGAAACACCATATATTTT. It codes for CASSSPGGPNSGNTIYF.